This entry is about one TCR beta chain. The clone's antigen remains unknown. Per-nucleotide qualities are absent, and no much larger clonotype sits a single base away. TCRbeta CDR3 regions were amplified from genomic DNA using the immunoSEQ Assay, a bias-controlled multiplex PCR. The authors processed their data as follows. Within the assay, amplification of reference gene primers was used to estimate how many nucleated cells each sample contained. To quantify the absolute abundance of each unique TCRbeta CDR3 rearrangement, sequence reads were collapsed and filtered. For each sample, productive Simpson clonality was calculated as the square root of Simpson's diversity index across productive rearrangements. TCRdb obtained this table from immuneACCESS and retained in-frame rearrangements with V and J assigned. These tables miss some clones; where compared with another copy, unresolved V genes account for less than half of the shortfall, and the remainder is unexplained. The V and J calls and clone size are taken from that table; D and trimming were inferred from the DNA. The table for this sample lists roughly 230,000 clones; 88% of them were counted only once. The top ten constitute about 0.64% of the sample.

Each collaborating institution followed its own protocols to collect whole blood in K2EDTA tubes. For TCRbeta analysis, collaborators shipped samples as frozen whole blood, isolated PBMCs, or DNA extracted from either of those sample types. Based on the germline V gene, the CDR1 and CDR2 sequences are MDHEN and SYDVKM. The germline V and J ends show losses of 0 bases and 4 bases respectively, and no gene match explains 3 bases of the junction. There are 15 amino acids in the CDR3, from cysteine to phenylalanine inclusive. Only CDR3 DNA remains: 45 bases, in frame from the first base. This entry comes from a study of blood T cell repertoires in COVID-19 (TCRdb year 2020). Some background on the complete study: Samples from collaborators originated in the United States, Italy and Spain and spanned both the acute and convalescent phases of COVID-19. Nearly every sample came with metadata listing a de-identified subject ID, COVID-19 status, age in years and sex. HLA class I and class II types, where available, came from metadata supplied by the sample provider rather than from assay-based typing. The repertoires were released in a freely available public database intended as a resource for research on the immune response to SARS-CoV-2. The material from the prospective study consisted of cDNA or gDNA derived from T cells, B-cell-depleted T cells, or PBMCs. The samples were drawn from the first 160 participants of the ongoing ImmuneRACE study and from some 1,300 subjects provided by 6 global collaborators. The dataset comprised deeply sampled blood TCRbeta repertoires from subjects exposed to, actively infected with, or recovered from COVID-19.

Summary of the overall study and its limitations: The amount of clinical and demographic metadata varied by source and participant and was provided uncurated.

The sample comprised peripheral blood. Recombination connected TRBV28 to TRBJ2-7, with 10 middle bases fitting TRBD2. The clonotype originates from a human donor in a cohort sampled during active COVID-19. The CDR3 corresponds to CASSLWSSGSYEQYF. The DNA reads as follows: TGTGCCAGCAGTTTATGGTCTAGCGGGAGTTACGAGCAGTACTTC.